The clone carrying this T cell receptor beta chain was detected ten times or more. What it recognizes is unknown. This entry is derived from a study of CD8 T cells in ankylosing spondylitis. TCRdb re-analysed the 5' RACE reads in MiXCR, keeping a single row per CDR3 protein. The sample holds 150,000 to 200,000 distinct CDR3 sequences; 9.5% to 13% are singletons and the top ten take about 27%. The CDR3 has 16 amino acids. Trimming took 0 bases from V and 3 from J; bases not matched to a gene: 6. The germline V gene has CDR1 SGHRS and CDR2 YFSETQ. Study findings and constraints: Reports say disease-linked clones showed up significantly more in matched ankylosing spondylitis synovial fluid. What appeared characteristic of ankylosing spondylitis blood was a TCR beta motif of eight highly homologous variants.

This sequence joins TRBV5-1 and TRBJ2-3; 8 bases match TRBD2. What was sequenced was blood, either unsorted or a sorted T cell fraction (not recorded which). This receptor was taken from a male donor with ankylosing spondylitis or in good health (not recorded which). The CDR3 loop is CASSLAAGGRTDTQYF. The CDR3 DNA reads TGCGCCAGCAGCTTGGCGGCGGGAGGAAGGACAGATACGCAGTATTTT.